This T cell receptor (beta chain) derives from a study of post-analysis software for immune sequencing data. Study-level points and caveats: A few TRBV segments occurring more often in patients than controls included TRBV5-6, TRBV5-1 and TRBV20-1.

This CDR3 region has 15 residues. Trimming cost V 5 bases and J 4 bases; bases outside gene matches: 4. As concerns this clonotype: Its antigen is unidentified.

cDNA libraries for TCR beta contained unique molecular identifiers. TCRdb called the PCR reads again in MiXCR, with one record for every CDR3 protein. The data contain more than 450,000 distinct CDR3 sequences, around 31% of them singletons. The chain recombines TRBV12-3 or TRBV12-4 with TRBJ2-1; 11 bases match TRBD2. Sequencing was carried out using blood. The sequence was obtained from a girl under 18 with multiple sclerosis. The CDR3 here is CASSHSGGVYNEQFF. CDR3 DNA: TGTGCCAGCAGTCATAGCGGGGGGGTATACAATGAGCAGTTCTTC.